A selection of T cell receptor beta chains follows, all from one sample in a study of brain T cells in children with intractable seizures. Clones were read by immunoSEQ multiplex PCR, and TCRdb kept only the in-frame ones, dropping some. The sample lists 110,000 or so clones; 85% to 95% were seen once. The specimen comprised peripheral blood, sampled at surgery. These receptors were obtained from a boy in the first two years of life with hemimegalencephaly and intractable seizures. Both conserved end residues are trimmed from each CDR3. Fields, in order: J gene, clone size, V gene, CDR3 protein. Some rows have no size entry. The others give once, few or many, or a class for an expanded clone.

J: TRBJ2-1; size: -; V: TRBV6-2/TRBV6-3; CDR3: ASSYGLAGGGNEQF
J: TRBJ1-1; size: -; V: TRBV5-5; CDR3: ASSDHRGTEAF
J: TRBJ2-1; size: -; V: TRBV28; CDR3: ASSLWTSGSNEQF
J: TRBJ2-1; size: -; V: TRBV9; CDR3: ASSVSDRPHNEQF
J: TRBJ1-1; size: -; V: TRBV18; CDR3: ASSPGQMNTEAF
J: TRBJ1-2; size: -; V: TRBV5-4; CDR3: ASSPRQGENFLYGYT
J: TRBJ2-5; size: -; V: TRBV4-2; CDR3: ASSQSRQETQY
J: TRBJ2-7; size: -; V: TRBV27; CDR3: ASSFNVETYEQY
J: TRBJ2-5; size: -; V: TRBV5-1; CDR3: ASSLAMETQY
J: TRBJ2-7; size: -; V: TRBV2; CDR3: ASSEQGTLASYEQY
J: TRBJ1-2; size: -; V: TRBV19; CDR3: ASSEKGRTNYGYT
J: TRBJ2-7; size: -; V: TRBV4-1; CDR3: ASSLGPGYEQY
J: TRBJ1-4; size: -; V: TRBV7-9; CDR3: ASSSNRGGTEKLF
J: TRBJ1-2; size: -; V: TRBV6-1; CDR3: ASSYRADYGYT
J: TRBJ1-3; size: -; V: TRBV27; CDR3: ASSFAPTSGNTIY
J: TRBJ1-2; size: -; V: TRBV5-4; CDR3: ASSPDRFNYGYT
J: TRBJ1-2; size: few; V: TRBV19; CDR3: ASSLMGGLDGYT
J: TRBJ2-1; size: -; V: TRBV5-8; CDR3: ASSLTSGYHNEQF
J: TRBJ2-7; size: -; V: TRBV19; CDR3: ASSIRREEDEQY
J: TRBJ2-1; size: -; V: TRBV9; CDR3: ASSVVSGNEQF
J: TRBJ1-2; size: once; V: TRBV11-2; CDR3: ASSGTGRIYGYT
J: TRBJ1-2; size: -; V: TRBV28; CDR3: ASSFQDYGYT
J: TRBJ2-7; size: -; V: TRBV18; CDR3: ASSPPGTSGREVEQY
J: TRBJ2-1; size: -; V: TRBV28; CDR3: ASSRTSGPNYNEQF
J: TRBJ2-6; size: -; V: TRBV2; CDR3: ASGTAPSGANVLT
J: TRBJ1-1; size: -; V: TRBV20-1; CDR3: SATGNTEAF
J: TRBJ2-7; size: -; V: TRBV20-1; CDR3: SARTSVEQY
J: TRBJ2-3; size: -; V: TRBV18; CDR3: ASTLGGDTQY
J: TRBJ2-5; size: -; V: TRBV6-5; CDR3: ASPGDSSQETQY
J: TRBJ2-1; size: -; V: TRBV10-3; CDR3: AITGDNYNEQF
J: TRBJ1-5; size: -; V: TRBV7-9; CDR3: ASSLASNQPQH
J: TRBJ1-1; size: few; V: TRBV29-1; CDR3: SVGHTEAF
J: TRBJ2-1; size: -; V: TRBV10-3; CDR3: AISAGLAGRRNEQF
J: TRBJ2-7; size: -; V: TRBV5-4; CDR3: ASSGQGTSYEQY
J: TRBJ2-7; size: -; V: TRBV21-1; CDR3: ASSPRGGEQY
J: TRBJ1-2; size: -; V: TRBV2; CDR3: ASSVQGGGGYT
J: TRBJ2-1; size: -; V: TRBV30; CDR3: AWSVRSSGMGRSEQF
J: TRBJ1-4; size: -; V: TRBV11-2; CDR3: ASSLDRGTDNEKLF
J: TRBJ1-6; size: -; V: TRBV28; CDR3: ASRGLRGSPLH
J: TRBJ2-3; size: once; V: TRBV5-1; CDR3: ASSLFVGGSTDTQY
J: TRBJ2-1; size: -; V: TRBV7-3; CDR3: ASSPPGGNEQF
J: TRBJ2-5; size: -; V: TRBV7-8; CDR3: ASSLGGYETQY
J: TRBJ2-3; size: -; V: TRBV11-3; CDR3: ASSPGQITDTQY
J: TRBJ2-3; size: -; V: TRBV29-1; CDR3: SKLIGDTQY
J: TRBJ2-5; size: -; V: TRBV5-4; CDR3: ASSLDVGETQY
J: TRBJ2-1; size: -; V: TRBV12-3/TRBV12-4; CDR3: ASSTLRADEQF
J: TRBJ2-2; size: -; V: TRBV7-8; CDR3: ASSLGTAYSNTGELF
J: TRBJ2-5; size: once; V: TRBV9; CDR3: ASSVGAFQETQY
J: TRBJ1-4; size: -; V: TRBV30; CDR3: AWSRVQGSNEKLF
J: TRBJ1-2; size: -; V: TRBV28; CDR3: ASSFAGAIGYT
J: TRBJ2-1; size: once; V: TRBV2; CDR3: ASSEVGAGVYNEQF
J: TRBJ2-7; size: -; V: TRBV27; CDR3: ASSLSTSYEQY
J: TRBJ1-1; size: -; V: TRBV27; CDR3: ASYGQGITEAF
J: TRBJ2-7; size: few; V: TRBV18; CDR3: ASSQAHEQY
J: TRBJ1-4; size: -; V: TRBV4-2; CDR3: ASSQEFLTTEKLF
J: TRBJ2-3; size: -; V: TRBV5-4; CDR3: ASSFDPGADTQY
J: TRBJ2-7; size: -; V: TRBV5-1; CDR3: ASSLETPNEQY
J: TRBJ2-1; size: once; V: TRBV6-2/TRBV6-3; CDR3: ASSLSGSWYNEQF
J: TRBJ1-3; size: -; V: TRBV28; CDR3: ASSYPGQGRGNTIY